The subject of this entry is one TCR beta chain. Antigen unknown. These data come from a study of cytomegalovirus exposure and HLA in healthy donors. PCR primers comprised 60 Vbeta and 13 Jbeta primers. Original processing notes: Later, an analysis found tens of millions of unique TCR beta chains, and around 10 million of these were shared. Libraries were prepared by immunoSEQ multiplex PCR; TCRdb keeps only in-frame clonotypes and omits some of them. V and J calls and clone size are copied from that table; D and trimming were computed from the DNA. In total, the table holds about 170,000 clones. Study results and caveats: According to reports, the classifier identified cytomegalovirus status with high specificity and sensitivity.

CDR1 and CDR2 (germline): SGDLS, YYNGEE. This CDR3 has 15 residues. V lost 1 base to trimming and J lost 2 bases, with 13 bases between them. The rearrangement joins TRBV9 to TRBJ2-7, with D possibly being TRBD2 (7 bases). Sequences were obtained from PBMCs. This TCR derives from a woman aged 60-75 years in good health and CMV-seronegative. DNA of the CDR3: TGTGCCAGCAGCGTAAGGGGGGAGGGACCCTACGAGCAGTACTTC. Protein sequence: CASSVRGEGPYEQYF. Combining the CDR3 with reference TRBV9 and TRBJ2-7 gives the whole variable domain DSGVTQTPKHLITATGQRVTLRCSPRSGDLSVYWYQQSLDQGLQFLIQYYNGEERAKGNILERFSAQQFPDLHSELNLSSLELGDSALYFCASSVRGEGPYEQYFGPGTRLTVT.